This TCR beta chain was observed in a study of vaccination effects on CD4 cells after COVID-19. CD4+ T cells specific for antigen were expanded with viral peptide pools by the ViraFEST assay before sequencing. CD4+ T cells were isolated after around ten days of culture. All vaccine recipients tested negative for nucleocapsid antibodies and had never contracted SARS-CoV-2 infection. Measured with immunoSEQ multiplex PCR; TCRdb has only the in-frame clones, and not every one. The data contain under 80,000 clones, 78% of them singletons. Turning to this clone: What it binds is not known.

The source is a human donor who received a COVID-19 vaccine. The specimen was CD4+ T cells from PBMCs cultured with SARS-CoV-2 spike peptides, collected before COVID-19 vaccination.

The CDR3 is CASSLGTASTDTQYF. Here the CDR3 DNA reads TGCGCCAGCAGCTTGGGAACGGCAAGCACAGATACGCAGTATTTT. V gene TRBV5-1 combines with J gene TRBJ2-3; D is undetermined. Germline loops: CDR1 SGHRS, CDR2 YFSETQ. The CDR3 covers 15 residues. V lost 0 bases to trimming and J lost 0 bases, with 8 bases between them.